This TCR beta chain was identified during a study of response to subunit inactivated influenza vaccine. The CDR3 sequence is 18 residues long. Germline V gene data show CDR1 as SGHAT and CDR2 as FQNNGV. Losses at the gene ends were 2 bases for V and 5 bases for J; bases not matched to a gene: 7. MiXCR was run by TCRdb on the RT-PCR reads, yielding one entry per CDR3 protein. The table includes about 620,000 distinct CDR3 sequences, about 11% detected once. Separately, the same data were catalogued under a study of T cells expressing NK-cell markers. Per that paper: TCR beta cDNA was generated via 5'RACE template switching incorporating UMIs. The TCR beta repertoires originated in sorted CD3+CD56+NKG2C+, CD3+CD56+NKG2C- and CD3+CD56-NKG2C+ T cells. A range of roughly 1.0-8% of CD8+ T cells consisted of dominant NKG2C+ clonotypes in a handful of donors. These clonotypes also led the CD3+CD56-NKG2C+ fraction in several donors. Clones of NKG2C+ T cells that had expanded were of unclear HCMV specificity.

This sample comprised PBMCs from blood, obtained on the day of vaccination. The receptor comes from a man aged 50 to 59 who received an inactivated influenza vaccine. The J gene is TRBJ2-1, the V gene TRBV11-2; 15 bases map to TRBD2. The CDR3 spells CASSLWGTSGRTDNEQFF. CDR3 coding DNA: TGTGCCAGCAGCTTATGGGGGACTAGCGGGAGGACGGACAATGAGCAGTTCTTC.